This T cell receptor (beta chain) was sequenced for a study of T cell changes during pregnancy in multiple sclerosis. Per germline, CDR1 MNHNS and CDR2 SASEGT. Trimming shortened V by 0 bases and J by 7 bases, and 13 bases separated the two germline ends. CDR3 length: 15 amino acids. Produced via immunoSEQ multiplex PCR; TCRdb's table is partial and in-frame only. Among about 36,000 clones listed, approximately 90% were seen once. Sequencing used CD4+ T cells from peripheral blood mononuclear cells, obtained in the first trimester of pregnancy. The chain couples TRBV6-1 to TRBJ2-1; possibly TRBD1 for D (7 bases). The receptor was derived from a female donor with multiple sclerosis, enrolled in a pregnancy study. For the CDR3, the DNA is TGTGCCAGCAGTGAAGCGCGGGACAGACTGAATGAGCAGTTCTTC. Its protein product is CASSEARDRLNEQFF.